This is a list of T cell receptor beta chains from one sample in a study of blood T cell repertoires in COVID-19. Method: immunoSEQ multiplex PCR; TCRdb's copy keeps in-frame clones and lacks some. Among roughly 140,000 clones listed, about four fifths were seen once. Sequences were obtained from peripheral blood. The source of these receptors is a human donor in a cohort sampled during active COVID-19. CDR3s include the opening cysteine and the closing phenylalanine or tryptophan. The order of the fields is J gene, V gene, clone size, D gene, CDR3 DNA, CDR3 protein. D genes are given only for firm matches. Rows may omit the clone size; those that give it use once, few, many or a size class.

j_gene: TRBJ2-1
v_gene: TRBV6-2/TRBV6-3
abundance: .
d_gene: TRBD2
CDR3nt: TGTGCCAGCAGCCATCGGACTAGCGGGGGGGCGACCCACAATGAGCAGTTCTTC
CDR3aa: CASSHRTSGGATHNEQFF

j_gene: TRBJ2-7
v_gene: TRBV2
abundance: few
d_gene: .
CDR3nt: TGTGCCAGCACTAGACAGATCGGCGAGCAGTACTTC
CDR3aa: CASTRQIGEQYF

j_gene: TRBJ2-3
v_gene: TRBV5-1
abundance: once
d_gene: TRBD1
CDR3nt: TGCGCCAGCAGCTTGGACGGGACAGGGGCAAATACGCAGTATTTT
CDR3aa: CASSLDGTGANTQYF

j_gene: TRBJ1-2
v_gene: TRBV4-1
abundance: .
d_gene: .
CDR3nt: TGCGCCAGCAGCCAAGCAGGGCACAGAGATACTAACTATGGCTACACCTTC
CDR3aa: CASSQAGHRDTNYGYTF

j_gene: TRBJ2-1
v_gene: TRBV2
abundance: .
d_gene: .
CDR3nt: TGTGCCAGCAGTTTGACAGGCGCCATCGTTAATGAGCAGTTCTTC
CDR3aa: CASSLTGAIVNEQFF

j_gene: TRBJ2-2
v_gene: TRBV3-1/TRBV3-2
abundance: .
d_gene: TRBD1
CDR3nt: TGTGCCAGCAGCCCCGGGACAGGGGGCCCCGGGGAGCTGTTTTTT
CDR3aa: CASSPGTGGPGELFF

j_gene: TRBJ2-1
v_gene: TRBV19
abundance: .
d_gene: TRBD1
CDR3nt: TGTGCCAGTACCACAGGGGGTGGCAATGAGCAGTTCTTC
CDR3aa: CASTTGGGNEQFF

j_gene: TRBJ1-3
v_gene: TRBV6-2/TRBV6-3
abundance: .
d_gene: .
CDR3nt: TGTGCCAGCAGTTCGGGAGGATCTGGAAACACCATATATTTT
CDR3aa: CASSSGGSGNTIYF

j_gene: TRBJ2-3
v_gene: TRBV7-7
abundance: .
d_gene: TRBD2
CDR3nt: TGTGCTTCAGCGGGGAGGGGCACAGATACGCAGTATTTT
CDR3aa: CASAGRGTDTQYF

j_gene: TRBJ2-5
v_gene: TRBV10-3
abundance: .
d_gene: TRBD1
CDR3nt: TGTGCCATCAGGGGGACAGGGGAAGAGACCCAGTACTTC
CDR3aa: CAIRGTGEETQYF

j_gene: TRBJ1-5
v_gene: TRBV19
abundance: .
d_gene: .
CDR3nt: TGTGCCAGTAACAATGAGGTCATTGGTCAGCCCCAGCATTTT
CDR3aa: CASNNEVIGQPQHF

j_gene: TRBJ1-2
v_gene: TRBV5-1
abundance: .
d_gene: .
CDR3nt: TGCGCCAGCAGCTTGGCCTTCAGGGCGGCGGGCTACACCTTC
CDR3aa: CASSLAFRAAGYTF

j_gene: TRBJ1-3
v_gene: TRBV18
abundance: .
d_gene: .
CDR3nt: TGTGCCAGCTCACCGCAGGGCGACAGTGGAAACACCATATATTTT
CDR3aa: CASSPQGDSGNTIYF

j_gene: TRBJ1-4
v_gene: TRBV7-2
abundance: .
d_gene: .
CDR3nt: TGTGCCAGCAGCTTAACGGTCCAGGCGGGAGAACTGTTTTTT
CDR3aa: CASSLTVQAGELFF

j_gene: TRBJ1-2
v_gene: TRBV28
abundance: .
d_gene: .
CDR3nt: TGTGCCAGCAATCGAGGAACTTATGGCTACACCTTC
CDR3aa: CASNRGTYGYTF

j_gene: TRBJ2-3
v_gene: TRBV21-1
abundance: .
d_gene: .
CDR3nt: TGTGCCAGCAGCAAACCGAGACTAGCGGGGCCATTCACAGATACGCAGTATTTT
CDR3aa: CASSKPRLAGPFTDTQYF

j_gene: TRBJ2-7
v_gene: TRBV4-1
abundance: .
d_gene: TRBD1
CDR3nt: TGCGCCAGCAGCCAAGACGAGGGGGCGGACTACGAGCAGTACTTC
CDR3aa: CASSQDEGADYEQYF